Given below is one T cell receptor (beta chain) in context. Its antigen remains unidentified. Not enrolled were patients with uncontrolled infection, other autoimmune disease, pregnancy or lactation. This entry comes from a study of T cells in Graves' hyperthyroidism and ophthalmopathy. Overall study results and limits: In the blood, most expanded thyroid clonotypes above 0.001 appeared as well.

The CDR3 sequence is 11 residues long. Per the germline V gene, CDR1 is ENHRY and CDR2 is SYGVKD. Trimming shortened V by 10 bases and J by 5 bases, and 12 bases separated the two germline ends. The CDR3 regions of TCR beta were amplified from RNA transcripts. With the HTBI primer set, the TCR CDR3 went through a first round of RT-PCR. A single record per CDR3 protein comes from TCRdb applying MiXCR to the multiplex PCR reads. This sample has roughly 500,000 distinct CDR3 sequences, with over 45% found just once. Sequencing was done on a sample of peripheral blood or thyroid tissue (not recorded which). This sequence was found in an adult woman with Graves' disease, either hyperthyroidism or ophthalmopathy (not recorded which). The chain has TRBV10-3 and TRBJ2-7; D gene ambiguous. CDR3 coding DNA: TGTGCCACCTCTCGTCGGGACGAGCAGTACTTC. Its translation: CATSRRDEQYF.